Given below is one T cell receptor beta chain in context. Its antigen remains unidentified. This CDR3 is 10 amino acids long. These data come from a study of shared clonotypes between healthy human individuals. Study-wide results and limits: Represented diversity, genetic and exposure-history alike, was limited by few donors.

Only in-frame clones appear in the TCRdb table, and some are missing; sequencing was by immunoSEQ multiplex PCR. The sample lists more than 400,000 clones; more than 75% were seen once. The V call is TRBV12-2, the J call TRBJ1-2. TRBV12-2 is deemed a pseudogene. The sample comprised PBMCs. The clonotype comes from a woman between 35 and 50 years old in good health. Some clones in this sample may be carry-over from other donors' samples. The CDR3 region is CASRLKGYTF. The CDR3 DNA follows: TGTGCAAGTCGCTTAAAGGGCTACACCTTC.